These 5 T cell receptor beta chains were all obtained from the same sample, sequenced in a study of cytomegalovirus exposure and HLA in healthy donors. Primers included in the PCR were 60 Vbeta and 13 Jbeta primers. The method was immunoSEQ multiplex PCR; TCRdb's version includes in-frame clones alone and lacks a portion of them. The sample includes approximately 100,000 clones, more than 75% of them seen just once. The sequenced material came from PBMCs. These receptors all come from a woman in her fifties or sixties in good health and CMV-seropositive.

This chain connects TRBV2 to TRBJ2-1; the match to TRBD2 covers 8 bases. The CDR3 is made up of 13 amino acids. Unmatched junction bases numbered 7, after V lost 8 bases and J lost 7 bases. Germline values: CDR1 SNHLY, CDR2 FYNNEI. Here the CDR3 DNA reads TGTGCCAGCGCGGGACTAGAGACGAATGAGCAGTTCTTC. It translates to CASAGLETNEQFF.

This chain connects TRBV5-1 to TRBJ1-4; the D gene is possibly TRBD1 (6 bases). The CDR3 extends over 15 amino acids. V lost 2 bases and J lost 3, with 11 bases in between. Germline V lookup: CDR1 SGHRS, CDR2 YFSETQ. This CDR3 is CASSLEGQSNEKLFF. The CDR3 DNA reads TGCGCCAGCAGCTTAGAAGGACAGTCTAATGAAAAACTGTTTTTT.

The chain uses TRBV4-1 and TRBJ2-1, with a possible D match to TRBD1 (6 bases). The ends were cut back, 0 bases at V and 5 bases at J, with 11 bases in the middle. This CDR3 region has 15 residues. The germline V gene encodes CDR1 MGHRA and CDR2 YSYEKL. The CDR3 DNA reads TGCGCCAGCAGCCAAGAGACAGGTTCCGACAATGAGCAGTTCTTC. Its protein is CASSQETGSDNEQFF.

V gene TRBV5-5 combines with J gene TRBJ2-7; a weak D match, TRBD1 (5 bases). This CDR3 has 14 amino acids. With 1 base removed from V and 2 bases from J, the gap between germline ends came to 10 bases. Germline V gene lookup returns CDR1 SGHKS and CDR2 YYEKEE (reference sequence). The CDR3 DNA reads TGTGCCAGCAGCTTGACCTACAGGACCTACGAGCAGTACTTC. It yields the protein CASSLTYRTYEQYF.

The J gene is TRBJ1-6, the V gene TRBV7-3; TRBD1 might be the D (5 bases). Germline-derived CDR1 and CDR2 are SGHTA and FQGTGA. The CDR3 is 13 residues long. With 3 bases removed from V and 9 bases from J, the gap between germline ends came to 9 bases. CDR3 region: CASSFGGTSPLHF. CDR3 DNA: TGTGCCAGCAGCTTCGGAGGGACTTCACCCCTCCACTTT.